The next 23 T cell receptor beta chains were all read from a single sample in a study of T cells after posttransplantation cyclophosphamide. The data were produced by immunoSEQ multiplex PCR, yet TCRdb's version contains in-frame clones alone and is incomplete. Of roughly 12,000 clones listed, about 95% are singletons. The material sequenced was naive CD8+ T cells sorted from PBMCs. The receptor set was obtained from a man under 40 in good health and a related stem cell transplant donor.

This sequence joins TRBV7-2 and TRBJ2-1, with 9 bases lining up with TRBD2. The V gene's germline CDR1 is SGHTA and CDR2 FQGNSA. Germline trimming cut 0 bases from V and 7 bases from J; bases unmatched to any gene: 4. CDR3 size: 15 residues. CDR3 region: CASSLAAGGRNEQFF. CDR3 nucleotide sequence: TGTGCCAGCAGCTTAGCGGCGGGGGGGCGAAATGAGCAGTTCTTC.

DNA of the CDR3: TGTGCCAGCAGCACCTGGGACAGGCCCCAGCATTTT. Protein product: CASSTWDRPQHF. The chain links TRBV7-2 to TRBJ1-5; 7 bases map to TRBD1. Trimming took 5 bases from V and 9 from J; bases not matched to a gene: 4. The CDR3 loop spans 12 amino acids. Germline-derived CDR1 and CDR2 are SGHTA and FQGNSA.

The V gene is TRBV7-2, the J gene TRBJ1-3; perhaps TRBD1 as D (5 bases). The CDR3 sequence is 14 residues long. V was shortened by 3 bases and J by 0 bases, with 6 bases between the two germline ends. Germline assignment: CDR1 SGHTA and CDR2 FQGNSA. CDR3 sequence: CASSLTDSGNTIYF. DNA of the CDR3: TGTGCCAGCAGCTTGACAGACTCTGGAAACACCATATATTTT. Looking up the rest from reference TRBV7-2 and TRBJ1-3 gives the full variable domain: GAGVSQSPSNKVTEKGKDVELRCDPISGHTALYWYRQSLGQGLEFLIYFQGNSAPDKSGLPSDRFSAERTGGSVSTLTIQRTQQEDSAVYLCASSLTDSGNTIYFGEGSWLTVV.

This clone showed up just once. This chain connects TRBV2 to TRBJ1-2; D might be TRBD1 (6 bases). V shed 6 bases and J shed 4 bases, with 18 bases lying between them. The CDR3 has 15 amino acids. Germline CDR1 SNHLY, CDR2 FYNNEI. In nucleotides, the CDR3 is TGTGCCAGCAGCCCCGGACAGCCTCATATCTATGGCTACACCTTC. Its translation is CASSPGQPHIYGYTF.

In DNA form, the CDR3 reads TGTGCCAGCAGCTTAAACACGAACACCGGGGAGCTGTTTTTT. It translates to CASSLNTNTGELFF. The chain uses TRBV11-2 and TRBJ2-2; D ambiguous. V lost 2 bases and J 0 bases, leaving 4 bases between the germline ends. The CDR3 extends over 14 amino acids. Per germline, CDR1 SGHAT and CDR2 FQNNGV. The variable domain in full, completed from reference TRBV11-2 and TRBJ2-2, reads EAGVAQSPRYKIIEKRQSVAFWCNPISGHATLYWYQQILGQGPKLLIQFQNNGVVDDSQLPKDRFSAERLKGVDSTLKIQPAKLEDSAVYLCASSLNTNTGELFFGEGSRLTVL.

This clone has just one count. This chain connects TRBV4-3 to TRBJ1-1; TRBD1 is a possible D gene (5 bases). The V end was cut by 3 bases, the J end by 1 base, with 15 bases between. CDR1 LGHNA and CDR2 YSLEER come from the germline V gene. The CDR3 runs 16 residues. The CDR3 sequence: CASSQGGEGRNTEAFF. The CDR3, as DNA: TGCGCCAGCAGCCAGGGAGGGGAGGGAAGGAACACTGAAGCTTTCTTT.

V is TRBV28 and J is TRBJ1-1; TRBD1 might be the D (5 bases). Germline V gene lookup returns CDR1 MDHEN and CDR2 SYDVKM. The CDR3 contains 15 residues. The V gene lost 7 bases and the J gene lost 2 bases, with 17 bases spanning the gap. CDR3 nucleotide sequence: TGTGCCAGCATGGGCGACTGGGGCGTAAACACTGAAGCTTTCTTT. Protein sequence: CASMGDWGVNTEAFF.

This chain links TRBV5-8 with TRBJ1-5; the D gene is possibly TRBD1 (5 bases). CDR1 is SGHTS, CDR2 YDEGEE, per germline. V dropped 0 bases and J dropped 4 bases, with 11 bases sitting between them. The CDR3 is 15 amino acids. This CDR3 is CASSLAETVNQPQHF. The CDR3 nucleotides read TGTGCCAGCAGCTTGGCGGAGACAGTAAATCAGCCCCAGCATTTT.

The chain employs TRBV5-6 and TRBJ1-3, with D unclear. CDR3 size: 13 residues. V shed 2 bases and J shed 6 bases, with 9 bases lying between them. CDR1 SGHDT and CDR2 YYEEEE come from the germline V gene. The CDR3 loop is CASSFLEVNTIYF. The CDR3 coding sequence is TGTGCCAGCAGCTTCCTCGAGGTAAACACCATATATTTT.

The chain carries TRBV7-9 and TRBJ1-2; D is uncertain. V gave up 2 bases and J gave up 5 bases, with 12 bases separating them. The germline V gene has CDR1 SEHNR and CDR2 FQNEAQ (reference sequence). There are 14 residues in the CDR3. The CDR3 is CASSLSDGLYGYTF. CDR3 in DNA: TGTGCCAGCAGCTTAAGCGACGGGTTATATGGCTACACCTTC.

V gene TRBV9 combines with J gene TRBJ2-2, with TRBD2 as a possible D gene (7 bases). Germline values: CDR1 SGDLS, CDR2 YYNGEE. The ends were cut back, 8 bases at V and 5 bases at J, with 13 bases in the middle. The CDR3 totals 13 residues. The CDR3 DNA reads TGTGCCAGTTCCAGGGGAGGGACCGGGGAGCTGTTTTTT. Amino acids: CASSRGGTGELFF.

The chain couples TRBV4-1 to TRBJ2-3; tentatively, D is TRBD1 (5 bases). V lost 5 bases and J 5 bases, leaving 17 bases between the germline ends. CDR1 is MGHRA, CDR2 YSYEKL, per germline. CDR3 size: 15 residues. This CDR3 is CASSSGARGEDTQYF. CDR3 bases: TGCGCCAGCAGCTCTGGGGCCCGAGGAGAAGATACGCAGTATTTT.

This clone was counted once. The chain links TRBV7-9 to TRBJ2-7, with 7 positions matching TRBD1. Trimming removed 5 bases from V and 3 bases from J; junction bases left unmatched: 1. This CDR3 region has 12 residues. Germline-derived CDR1 and CDR2 are SEHNR and FQNEAQ (reference sequence). The CDR3 protein is CASSTGDYEQYF. CDR3 DNA: TGTGCCAGCAGCACAGGGGACTACGAGCAGTACTTC. The whole variable domain, remainder taken from reference TRBV7-9 and TRBJ2-7, is DTGVSQNPRHKITKRGQNVTFRCDPISEHNRLYWYRQTLGQGPEFLTYFQNEAQLEKSRLLSDRFSAERPKGSFSTLEIQRTEQGDSAMYLCASSTGDYEQYFGPGTRLTVT.

V and J are TRBV7-2 and TRBJ1-4; D gene unclear. The CDR3 is 15 residues long. The germline V gene encodes CDR1 SGHTA and CDR2 FQGNSA. V lost 5 bases and J 7 bases, leaving 17 bases between the germline ends. The CDR3 coding sequence is TGTGCCAGCAGCCGCCGTCGGGGTGACGGTGAAAAACTGTTTTTT. Translated: CASSRRRGDGEKLFF.

V usage is TRBV11-3 and J usage is TRBJ2-3, with D possibly being TRBD2 (5 bases). The V gene lost 2 bases and the J gene lost 8 bases, with 17 bases spanning the gap. The CDR3 spans 15 residues. Germline CDR1 is SGHNT and CDR2 is YENEEA. The CDR3 reads CASSLKKEAASTQYF. The CDR3 nucleotides read TGTGCCAGCAGCTTAAAAAAGGAGGCGGCCAGTACGCAGTATTTT.

The CDR3 region has the DNA TGTGCCAGCAGCTCAAGGATTGGGGGCAACACCGGGGAGCTGTTTTTT. As protein: CASSSRIGGNTGELFF. This chain links TRBV7-8 with TRBJ2-2, with a possible D match to TRBD1 (6 bases). CDR3 length: 16 amino acids. CDR1 is SGHVS and CDR2 is FQNEAQ in the germline V gene. Trimming took 4 bases from V and 2 from J, leaving 14 bases between them.

V usage is TRBV10-3 and J usage is TRBJ1-2; 7 bases line up with TRBD1. This CDR3 has 12 amino acids. From germline, CDR1 is ENHRY and CDR2 SYGVKD. The trim removed 5 bases at V and 6 bases at J, leaving 3 bases unmatched. The CDR3 DNA sequence: TGTGCCATCAGTATAGACAGGGATGGCTACACCTTC. Protein sequence: CAISIDRDGYTF.

In this sample, this clone turned up once. CDR3 region: CASSKDGRVETQYF. The DNA for the CDR3 is TGTGCCAGCAGCAAAGATGGCAGGGTCGAGACCCAGTACTTC. The chain uses TRBV21-1 and TRBJ2-5; no DNA check was done on the table's D call, TRBD1. TRBV21-1 is a pseudogene locus. The CDR3 extends over 14 amino acids.

The chain links TRBV4-1 to TRBJ1-1; perhaps TRBD1 as D (5 bases). This CDR3 contains 17 residues. Germline V lookup: CDR1 MGHRA, CDR2 YSYEKL. V was pared by 1 base and J by 1 base, with 16 bases between. The CDR3 nucleotides read TGCGCCAGCAGCCAAGTCTGGGGTACTCAGGGGAACACTGAAGCTTTCTTT. It translates to CASSQVWGTQGNTEAFF.

This chain connects TRBV2 to TRBJ2-2, with 7 bases identical to TRBD1. Germline V gene lookup returns CDR1 SNHLY and CDR2 FYNNEI. After removal of 5 bases from V and 5 bases from J, the junction contained 5 bases not matched to a gene. This CDR3 is built from 14 residues. The CDR3 region is CASSSNRGTGELFF. The DNA for the CDR3 is TGTGCCAGCAGTTCTAACAGGGGAACCGGGGAGCTGTTTTTT.

A single count supports this clone. The V call is TRBV27, the J call TRBJ2-7, with D maybe TRBD1 (5 bases). Germline CDR1 reads MNHEY; CDR2 reads SMNVEV (reference sequence). The V end lost 3 bases, the J end lost 2 bases, and 8 bases lay between the germline ends. This CDR3 contains 13 residues. CDR3 bases: TGTGCCAGCAGTTTGGGGCCTACCTACGAGCAGTACTTC. This translates into CASSLGPTYEQYF.

The chain couples TRBV11-2 to TRBJ1-1, with D perhaps TRBD1 (5 bases). V lost 0 bases and J lost 9, with 11 bases in between. Per germline, CDR1 SGHAT and CDR2 FQNNGV. The CDR3 runs 13 residues. The CDR3, as DNA: TGTGCCAGCAGCTTAGATCAGGGCCGGAAAGCTTTCTTT. Translated, it gives CASSLDQGRKAFF.

V and J are TRBV10-2 and TRBJ2-1; 15 bases are shared with TRBD2. Per the germline V gene, CDR1 is WSHSY and CDR2 is SAAADI. V gave up 7 bases and J gave up 8 bases; unmatched junction bases: 6. The CDR3 extends over 15 amino acids. The CDR3 bases are TGCGCCAGCAAACGGACTAGCGGGGGGGTCGATGAGCAGTTCTTC. Translating gives CASKRTSGGVDEQFF.